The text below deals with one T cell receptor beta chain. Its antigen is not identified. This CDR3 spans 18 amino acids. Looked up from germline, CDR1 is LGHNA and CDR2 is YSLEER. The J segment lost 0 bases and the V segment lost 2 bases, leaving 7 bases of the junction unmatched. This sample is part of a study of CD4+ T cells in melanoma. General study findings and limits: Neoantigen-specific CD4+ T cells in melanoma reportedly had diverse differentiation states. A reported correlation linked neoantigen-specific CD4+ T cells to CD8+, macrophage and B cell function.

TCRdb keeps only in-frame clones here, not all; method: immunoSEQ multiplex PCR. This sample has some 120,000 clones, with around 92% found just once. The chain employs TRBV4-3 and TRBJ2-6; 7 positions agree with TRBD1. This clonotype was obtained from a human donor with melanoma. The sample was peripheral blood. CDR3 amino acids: CASSQWGTVSSGANVLTF. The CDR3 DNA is TGCGCCAGCAGCCAATGGGGGACAGTCAGCTCTGGGGCCAACGTCCTGACTTTC.